The source of this T cell receptor (beta chain) is a study of Graves' ophthalmopathy and Graves' hyperthyroidism. V was shortened by 6 bases and J by 8 bases, with 17 bases between the two germline ends. Germline CDR1 reads SEHNR; CDR2 reads FQNEAQ (reference sequence). CDR3 length: 14 residues. The authors amplified TCR beta CDR3 regions from RNA transcripts. First-round RT-PCR employed HTBI primers, with a second-round multiplex PCR after it. TCRdb re-analysed the multiplex PCR reads in MiXCR, keeping a single row per CDR3 protein. The table lists almost 750,000 distinct CDR3 sequences, roughly two fifths of them singletons.

This clonotype originated in an adult man with Graves' ophthalmopathy. The sample consisted of peripheral blood. The chain has TRBV7-9 and TRBJ1-3; a weak D match, TRBD1 (6 bases). This chain's CDR3 is CASSDDRGRDTIYF. For the CDR3, the DNA is TGTGCCAGCAGTGACGACCGGGGGCGGGACACCATATATTTT. Complete variable domain (other parts from reference TRBV7-9 and TRBJ1-3): DTGVSQNPRHKITKRGQNVTFRCDPISEHNRLYWYRQTLGQGPEFLTYFQNEAQLEKSRLLSDRFSAERPKGSFSTLEIQRTEQGDSAMYLCASSDDRGRDTIYFGEGSWLTVV.